A single sample gave rise to the 15 T cell receptor beta chains below, sequenced in a study of regulatory T cells in long-lasting Graves disease. Both iRepertoire HTBI primers and Arm-PCR of CDR3 regions were used to build the TCR beta libraries. TCRdb re-called the multiplex PCR reads through MiXCR, storing one row per CDR3 protein. In the table there are a few hundred thousand distinct CDR3 sequences, approximately 25% of which are singletons. Regarding time point: persistent/refractory GD, antithyroid drugs over 5 years with positive TRAb. Construction of the TCR library relied on RNA isolated from PBMCs. The sample was peripheral blood mononuclear cells (PBMCs), taken when the disease was refractory, from a patient treated with antithyroid drugs. The receptors were sampled from a woman aged 40 to 49 with Graves disease.

There are many counts of this clonotype. The chain has TRBV12-3 or TRBV12-4 and TRBJ2-2, with 7 bases lining up with TRBD1. Trimming took 6 bases from V and 5 from J; bases not matched to a gene: 6. The CDR3 covers 14 residues. The CDR3 DNA is TGTGCCAGCAGGCCAACCAGGGGGACCGGGGAGCTGTTTTTT. Amino acids: CASRPTRGTGELFF.

The CDR3 spells CASSYSGRAGAINYGYTF. CDR3 DNA: TGTGCCAGCAGTTACTCAGGGCGTGCGGGAGCAATTAACTATGGCTACACCTTC. The chain employs TRBV6-2 or TRBV6-3 and TRBJ1-2; D not certain. Between the trimmed V and J ends, which lost 0 bases and 1 base, there was a span of 18 bases. Looked up from germline, CDR1 is MNHEY and CDR2 is SVGEGT. This CDR3 comprises 18 residues.

The chain couples TRBV15 to TRBJ2-4; D perhaps matches TRBD2 (7 bases). V lost 3 bases and J 5 bases, leaving 14 bases between the germline ends. The CDR3 totals 15 residues. CDR1 and CDR2 (germline): LNHNV, YYDKDF (reference sequence). In DNA, the CDR3 is TGTGCCACCAGCAGCTTCGGGGGGCCGCAAAACATTCAGTACTTC. Translating gives CATSSFGGPQNIQYF.

This clonotype was seen many times. The chain carries TRBV27 and TRBJ1-2, with 10 bases aligning to TRBD1. V lost 6 bases and J lost 6; bases outside the gene matches: 1. The germline gives CDR1 MNHEY, CDR2 SMNVEV (reference sequence). The CDR3 is made up of 12 amino acids. CDR3 region: CASSGTGDGYTF. The CDR3 DNA sequence: TGTGCCAGCAGCGGGACAGGGGATGGCTACACCTTC.

About this clonotype: A much larger clone differs from this one at a single base, so this may be a read error. The V and J genes are TRBV6-1 and TRBJ1-4; D unresolved. Germline CDR1 and CDR2: MNHNS and SASEGT. V gave up 0 bases and J gave up 8 bases, with 10 bases separating them. The CDR3 totals 14 residues. The CDR3 DNA is TGTGCCAGCAGTGAAGCGGGCAGAGAGGAAAAACTGTTTTTT. Encoded protein: CASSEAGREEKLFF.

This chain connects TRBV2 to TRBJ1-6, with D possibly matching TRBD1 (5 bases). Looked up from germline, CDR1 is SNHLY and CDR2 is FYNNEI. Trimming shortened V by 7 bases and J by 10 bases, and 14 bases separated the two germline ends. This CDR3 contains 13 residues. In nucleotides, the CDR3 is TGTGCCAGCATGGGGGATCTTCTATCACCCCTCCACTTT. Translation: CASMGDLLSPLHF.

This clonotype was detected only once. The J gene is TRBJ2-2, the V gene TRBV7-9, with 7 bases identical to TRBD2. Unmatched junction bases numbered 13, after V lost 5 bases and J lost 7 bases. The CDR3 runs to 16 residues. Germline loops: CDR1 SEHNR, CDR2 FQNEAQ (reference sequence). In nucleotides, the CDR3 is TGTGCCAGCAGCCTCTTTGTGGCGGGAGTAATCGGGGAGCTGTTTTTT. This translates into CASSLFVAGVIGELFF.

The CDR3 region has the DNA TGCGCCAGCAGCTCCTTTGGGGAGCAGTACTTC. Amino acid sequence: CASSSFGEQYF. The chain recombines TRBV5-1 with TRBJ2-7; unclear D gene. Germline V CDR1 and CDR2: SGHRS, YFSETQ. There are 11 residues in the CDR3. Trimming took off 3 bases at V and 7 bases at J, with 8 bases between the two ends.

The chain joins TRBV5-1 to TRBJ2-7; the D call may be TRBD1 or TRBD2 (5 bases each). The CDR3 loop spans 12 amino acids. Trimming took 7 bases from V and 0 from J, leaving 8 bases between them. Germline loops: CDR1 SGHRS, CDR2 YFSETQ. The CDR3 loop reads CASRDLSYEQYF. CDR3 sequence (DNA): TGCGCCAGCCGGGACCTCTCCTACGAGCAGTACTTC.

This sequence joins TRBV3-1 and TRBJ1-1, with a possible D match to TRBD1 (5 bases). Trimming shortened V by 1 base and J by 5 bases, and 11 bases separated the two germline ends. CDR1 and CDR2 from the germline V gene are LGHDT and YNNKEL (reference sequence). The CDR3 sequence is 14 residues long. The CDR3 reads CASSQVHGGTEAFF. CDR3 nucleotides: TGTGCCAGCAGCCAAGTACACGGGGGGACTGAAGCTTTCTTT.

The genes are TRBV15 and TRBJ2-7; tentatively, D is TRBD1 or TRBD2 (6 bases each). CDR1 LNHNV and CDR2 YYDKDF come from the germline V gene (reference sequence). V was trimmed by 1 base and J by 4 bases, leaving 11 bases between them. This CDR3 has 14 amino acids. The CDR3 coding sequence is TGTGCCACCAGCAGAGTCGGGGGCGCGTACGAGCAGTACTTC. Translating gives CATSRVGGAYEQYF.

The V and J genes are TRBV6-1 and TRBJ1-5, with 8 bases matching TRBD1. With 4 bases clipped from V and 7 bases from J, the junction kept 9 bases outside the gene matches. Looked up from germline, CDR1 is MNHNS and CDR2 is SASEGT. This CDR3 region has 15 residues. In nucleotides, the CDR3 is TGTGCCAGCAGTGCAACAGGGGGGGGGCGCCAGCCCCAGCATTTT. Translated, it gives CASSATGGGRQPQHF.

This clonotype came up a few times. The genes are TRBV28 and TRBJ1-1; possible D gene TRBD1, 5 bases. Germline loops: CDR1 MDHEN, CDR2 SYDVKM. The CDR3 extends over 13 amino acids. Trimming took off 2 bases at V and 6 bases at J, with 10 bases between the two ends. CDR3 amino acids: CASSLQGGAEAFF. CDR3 in DNA: TGTGCCAGCAGTTTACAGGGCGGTGCTGAAGCTTTCTTT.

This clonotype was observed at least ten times. The chain uses TRBV10-2 and TRBJ1-5, with D uncertain. Germline V gives CDR1 WSHSY, CDR2 SAAADI. CDR3 size: 13 residues. V dropped 7 bases and J dropped 1 base, with 8 bases sitting between them. The CDR3, as DNA: TGCGCCAGCACGATGGTAAGCAATCAGCCCCAGCATTTT. Protein: CASTMVSNQPQHF.

The chain links TRBV5-6 to TRBJ1-5, with no clear D. V lost 0 bases to trimming and J lost 7 bases, with 14 bases between them. CDR3 length: 15 residues. CDR1 SGHDT and CDR2 YYEEEE come from the germline V gene. The CDR3 sequence is CASSLARAGTQPQHF. Written as DNA, the CDR3 is TGTGCCAGCAGCTTGGCCCGGGCGGGAACGCAGCCCCAGCATTTT.